One sample yielded the 27 T cell receptor beta chains listed below, sequenced in a study of Ad26.COV2.S vaccination and SARS-CoV-2 variants. Described treatment: around 19 received Ad26.COV2.S at low or high dose, single or two shots; 5 received placebo; per-sample allocation not given. Specimens were obtained on day 63 following the first vaccine or placebo injection. Generated by immunoSEQ multiplex PCR, the TCRdb table keeps only in-frame clones and is missing some. The data contain over 400,000 clones, 92% of them singletons. Specimen: peripheral blood, collected in a trial of Ad26.COV2.S vaccine versus placebo. All receptors derive from a person aged 18 to 65 who received the Ad26.COV2.S COVID-19 vaccine or a placebo.

The J gene is TRBJ2-7, the V gene TRBV29-1; D gene unclear. There are 12 residues in the CDR3. Trimming removed 2 bases at V and 0 bases at J, with 5 bases between. In germline, CDR1 is SQVTM, CDR2 ANQGSEA. The CDR3 reads CSVELSSYEQYF. The CDR3 DNA reads as TGCAGCGTTGAACTTAGCTCCTACGAGCAGTACTTC.

V and J are TRBV9 and TRBJ2-1, with 11 bases aligning to TRBD2. The CDR3 contains 20 residues. CDR1 and CDR2 from the germline V gene are SGDLS and YYNGEE. Losses at the gene ends were 0 bases for V and 0 bases for J; bases not matched to a gene: 11. DNA for the CDR3: TGTGCCAGCAGCGTAGAAGATAGCGGGGGGGCATGGAGCTCCTACAATGAGCAGTTCTTC. Amino acid sequence: CASSVEDSGGAWSSYNEQFF.

This chain joins TRBV18 and TRBJ2-1; TRBD1 matches 7 bases. Germline-derived CDR1 and CDR2 are KGHSH and LQKENI. V was pared by 2 bases and J by 3 bases, with 1 base of the junction left unmatched. The CDR3 spans 14 residues. In DNA, the CDR3 is TGTGCCAGCTCACCAGGGGACAGCTACAATGAGCAGTTCTTC. Amino acids: CASSPGDSYNEQFF. Combining the CDR3 with reference TRBV18 and TRBJ2-1 gives the whole variable domain NAGVMQNPRHLVRRRGQEARLRCSPMKGHSHVYWYRQLPEEGLKFMVYLQKENIIDESGMPKERFSAEFPKEGPSILRIQQVVRGDSAAYFCASSPGDSYNEQFFGPGTRLTVL.

The genes are TRBV10-3 and TRBJ1-5; D unclear. The CDR3 spans 15 residues. V was shortened by 3 bases and J by 4 bases, with 13 bases between the two germline ends. Germline V CDR1 and CDR2: ENHRY, SYGVKD. As DNA, the CDR3 is TGTGCCATCAGTGACGACGACCTGGGAAATCAGCCCCAGCATTTT. It is translated as CAISDDDLGNQPQHF.

Only a few counts were recorded for this clone. The V gene is TRBV9, the J gene TRBJ1-1, with unresolved D. The CDR3 loop spans 14 amino acids. The germline V gene has CDR1 SGDLS and CDR2 YYNGEE. With 4 bases removed from V and 4 bases from J, the gap between germline ends came to 14 bases. DNA for the CDR3: TGTGCCAGCAGCCCCCGTCGTTGGGTCACTGAAGCTTTCTTT. This codes for CASSPRRWVTEAFF.

For this clone: The junction and the germline gene differ at one end; a read error may be behind it. At the DNA level, this CDR3 is encoded by other sequences in the same sample as well. V is TRBV6-2 or TRBV6-3 and J is TRBJ2-2; D is unclear. Per the germline V gene, CDR1 is MNHEY and CDR2 is SVGEGT. The CDR3 is 12 residues long. The CDR3 DNA reads TGTGCTAGCAGTTACAACCCCGGGGAGCTGTTTTTT. Protein product: CASSYNPGELFF.

The V gene is TRBV4-1, the J gene TRBJ2-7, with TRBD2 as a possible D gene (5 bases). The CDR3 consists of 13 residues. Per the germline V gene, CDR1 is MGHRA and CDR2 is YSYEKL. Trimming stripped 1 base from V and 7 bases from J, with 11 bases between. CDR3 DNA: TGCGCCAGCAGCCAAGGGGTGGGAGCGGAGCAGTACTTC. Translated: CASSQGVGAEQYF.

The CDR3 DNA is TGTGCCAGCAGTTTAGTTGTTTCCGAAACATTCTTT. Its protein product is CASSLVVSETFF. V usage is TRBV28 and J usage is TRBJ1-1; D is unclear. Germline assignment: CDR1 MDHEN and CDR2 SYDVKM. V shed 2 bases and J shed 14 bases, with 15 bases lying between them. The CDR3 spans 12 residues.

The chain employs TRBV28 and TRBJ2-2, with a weak D call TRBD2 (6 bases). Germline V gives CDR1 MDHEN, CDR2 SYDVKM. V was pared by 5 bases and J by 2 bases, with 15 bases between. The CDR3 is made up of 16 amino acids. CDR3 in amino acids: CASSPAGSPNTGELFF. CDR3 in DNA: TGTGCCAGCAGTCCGGCGGGAAGCCCTAACACCGGGGAGCTGTTTTTT. Full variable domain (rest looked up from reference TRBV28 and TRBJ2-2): DVKVTQSSRYLVKRTGEKVFLECVQDMDHENMFWYRQDPGLGLRLIYFSYDVKMKEKGDIPEGYSVSREKKERFSLILESASTNQTSMYLCASSPAGSPNTGELFFGEGSRLTVL.

The genes are TRBV10-1 and TRBJ2-3; a possible D gene is TRBD2 (6 bases). CDR3 size: 14 residues. Germline V CDR1 and CDR2: WNHNN, SYGVQD (reference sequence). Trimming left V 6 bases short and J 6 bases short, with 16 bases between. The CDR3 coding sequence is TGCGCCAGCAGCGATGGGACTCTGCTCGATACGCAGTATTTT. Protein sequence: CASSDGTLLDTQYF.

The gene calls are TRBV7-2 and TRBJ2-7; perhaps TRBD1 as D (6 bases). V shed 5 bases and J shed 0 bases, with 11 bases lying between them. Germline V gives CDR1 SGHTA, CDR2 FQGNSA. There are 14 residues in the CDR3. This CDR3 is CASSPDRSSYEQYF. CDR3 DNA sequence: TGTGCCAGCAGCCCCGACAGGAGCTCCTACGAGCAGTACTTC. Based on the CDR3 plus reference TRBV7-2 and TRBJ2-7, the full variable domain is GAGVSQSPSNKVTEKGKDVELRCDPISGHTALYWYRQSLGQGLEFLIYFQGNSAPDKSGLPSDRFSAERTGGSVSTLTIQRTQQEDSAVYLCASSPDRSSYEQYFGPGTRLTVT.

This chain joins TRBV2 and TRBJ1-2, with TRBD1 matching over 8 bases. The CDR3 loop spans 16 amino acids. The germline CDR1 and CDR2 sequences are SNHLY and FYNNEI. V trimming: 3 bases; J trimming: 4 bases; junction bases outside the gene matches: 10. CDR3 DNA: TGTGCCAGCAGTGATGTACAGGGGGTACTAGGCTATGGCTACACCTTC. Translated, it gives CASSDVQGVLGYGYTF.

This clone was seen only once. The chain combines TRBV5-1 with TRBJ1-1, with D possibly being TRBD1 (5 bases). CDR1 is SGHRS and CDR2 is YFSETQ in the germline V gene. V gave up 4 bases and J gave up 0 bases, with 10 bases separating them. This CDR3 region has 14 residues. DNA of the CDR3: TGCGCCAGCAGCAGGGGACGGATGAACACTGAAGCTTTCTTT. Its protein product is CASSRGRMNTEAFF.

The CDR3 DNA is TGTGCCAGCAGCTTAACGGGACTTGAAGCTTTCTTT. This encodes CASSLTGLEAFF. The chain combines TRBV5-4 with TRBJ1-1; D is possibly TRBD1 (5 bases). The CDR3 runs to 12 residues. CDR1 is SGHNT, CDR2 YYREEE, per germline (reference sequence). Trimming pared 2 bases from V and 7 bases from J, leaving 9 bases between.

CDR3 protein: CASRGAGGPSSYNEQFF. The DNA of the CDR3 is TGTGCCAGCAGGGGAGCGGGGGGCCCTAGCTCCTACAATGAGCAGTTCTTC. The rearrangement joins TRBV21-1 to TRBJ2-1; the table's D call, TRBD2, was not checked against the DNA. TRBV21-1 is termed a pseudogene. CDR3 length: 17 residues.

V is TRBV5-1 and J is TRBJ1-2; weak D call: TRBD1 (6 bases). Trimming cost V 4 bases and J 2 bases, with 18 bases left between them. Germline CDR1 and CDR2: SGHRS and YFSETQ. There are 16 residues in the CDR3. Here the CDR3 reads CASSENTGLGNYGYTF. The CDR3 coding sequence is TGCGCCAGCAGCGAAAATACAGGGCTAGGAAACTATGGCTACACCTTC.

V and J are TRBV7-2 and TRBJ2-5; D possibly uses TRBD1 or TRBD2 (6 bases each). The V gene lost 2 bases and the J gene lost 0 bases, with 13 bases spanning the gap. The CDR3 has 16 amino acids. Germline CDR1 is SGHTA and CDR2 is FQGNSA. The CDR3 DNA reads TGTGCCAGCAGCTTAAGGGGGGCTAGAAACCAAGAGACCCAGTACTTC. Its protein product is CASSLRGARNQETQYF.

The rearrangement uses TRBV2 and TRBJ2-7; D remains ambiguous. CDR3 length: 12 residues. Germline lookup yields CDR1 SNHLY and CDR2 FYNNEI. Between the trimmed V and J ends, which lost 6 bases and 1 base, there was a span of 7 bases. The CDR3 is CASRNMSYEQYF. CDR3 nucleotide sequence: TGTGCCAGCAGAAACATGTCCTACGAGCAGTACTTC.

The chain uses TRBV2 and TRBJ2-2; D is perhaps TRBD2 (7 bases). Germline CDR1 SNHLY, CDR2 FYNNEI. The V and J ends lost 9 bases and 6 bases respectively, with 14 bases between them. This CDR3 comprises 13 residues. CDR3 coding DNA: TGTGCCAGAGGGACCGGGGGGCCCGGGGAGCTGTTTTTT. Its translation: CARGTGGPGELFF.

The chain couples TRBV3-1 (or the pseudogene TRBV3-2) to TRBJ2-1; no definite D call. The CDR3 loop spans 11 amino acids. Trimming took 4 bases from V and 6 from J, leaving 4 bases between them. CDR1 is LGHDT and CDR2 is YNNKEL in the germline V gene (reference sequence). CDR3 nucleotides: TGTGCCAGCAGCCGAGTCAATGAGCAGTTCTTC. As protein: CASSRVNEQFF.

This rearrangement joins TRBV15 to TRBJ1-2; the D gene is possibly TRBD1 (5 bases). Trimming took off 0 bases at V and 3 bases at J, with 11 bases between the two ends. Germline CDR1 reads LNHNV; CDR2 reads YYDKDF (reference sequence). This CDR3 comprises 15 residues. This CDR3 reads CATSRDATADYGYTF. The CDR3, as DNA: TGTGCCACCAGCAGAGACGCGACAGCAGACTATGGCTACACCTTC.

This clone came up once. The CDR3 bases are TGCGCCAGCAGTGACCGGGACTATGTGACCAGCTCCTACAATGAGCAGTTCTTC. This sequence encodes CASSDRDYVTSSYNEQFF. The genes are TRBV10-2 and TRBJ2-1, with 7 bases aligning to TRBD2. The CDR3 is 18 amino acids. V lost 3 bases, J lost 0 bases, and 11 bases stayed unmatched. CDR1 is WSHSY and CDR2 is SAAADI in the germline V gene.

The rearrangement links TRBV29-1 to TRBJ1-5, with 8 bases matching TRBD1. The V and J ends lost 7 bases and 5 bases, in that order; junction bases with no gene match: 7. CDR1 and CDR2 (germline): SQVTM, ANQGSEA. This CDR3 has 13 amino acids. Here the CDR3 reads CSAQGARDQPQHF. The CDR3 bases are TGCAGCGCGCAGGGGGCGAGAGATCAGCCCCAGCATTTT.

V and J are TRBV19 and TRBJ1-5; D possibly corresponds to TRBD1 (5 bases). This CDR3 contains 15 residues. CDR1 and CDR2 from the germline V gene are LNHDA and SQIVND (reference sequence). Deletions cut 5 bases from V and 3 bases from J, with 14 bases between. CDR3: CASSVLGPTNQPQHF. CDR3 bases: TGTGCCAGTAGTGTGCTGGGGCCTACCAATCAGCCCCAGCATTTT.

The chain joins TRBV27 to TRBJ2-7; 7 bases map to TRBD1. Germline CDR1 MNHEY, CDR2 SMNVEV (reference sequence). The CDR3 length is 14 residues. Trimming removed 6 bases from V and 3 bases from J; junction bases left unmatched: 8. The CDR3 loop reads CASSYSRQGYEQYF. The CDR3 bases are TGTGCCAGCAGCTATTCCCGACAGGGCTACGAGCAGTACTTC.

The chain combines TRBV30 with TRBJ2-2, with D perhaps TRBD1 or TRBD2 (6 bases each). The V gene lost 0 bases and the J gene lost 6 bases, with 11 bases spanning the gap. The CDR3 spans 14 residues. CDR1 and CDR2 (germline): GTSNPN, SVGIG (reference sequence). The CDR3 protein is CAWSVMGGPGELFF. CDR3 in DNA: TGTGCCTGGAGTGTAATGGGGGGCCCCGGGGAGCTGTTTTTT.

The V and J genes are TRBV29-1 and TRBJ1-2; D is uncertain. The CDR3 extends over 15 amino acids. V dropped 0 bases and J dropped 4 bases, with 15 bases sitting between them. Germline CDR1 SQVTM, CDR2 ANQGSEA. In DNA, the CDR3 is TGCAGCGTTGAAGATGGTTTCGGGGTGGGCTATGGCTACACCTTC. Its protein product is CSVEDGFGVGYGYTF.